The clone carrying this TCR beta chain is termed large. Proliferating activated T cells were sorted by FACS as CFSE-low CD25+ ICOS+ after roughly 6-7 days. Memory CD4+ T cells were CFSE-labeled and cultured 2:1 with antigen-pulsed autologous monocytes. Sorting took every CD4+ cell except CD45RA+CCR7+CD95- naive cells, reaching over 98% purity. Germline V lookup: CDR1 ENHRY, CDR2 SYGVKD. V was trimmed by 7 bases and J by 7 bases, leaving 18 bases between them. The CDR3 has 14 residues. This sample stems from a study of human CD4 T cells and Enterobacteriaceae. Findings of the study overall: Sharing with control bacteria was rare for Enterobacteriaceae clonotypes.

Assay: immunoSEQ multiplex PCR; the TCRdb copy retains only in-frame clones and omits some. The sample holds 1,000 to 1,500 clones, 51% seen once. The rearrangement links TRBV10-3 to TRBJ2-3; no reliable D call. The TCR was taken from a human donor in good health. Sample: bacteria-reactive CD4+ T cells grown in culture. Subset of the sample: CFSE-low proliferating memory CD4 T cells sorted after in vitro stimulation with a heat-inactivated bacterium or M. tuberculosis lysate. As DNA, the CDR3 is TGTGCCATCACCCCCGATAGGGATATAAATACGCAGTATTTT. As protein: CAITPDRDINTQYF.